This T cell receptor beta chain comes out of a study of shared clonotypes between healthy human individuals. General study findings and limits: A few donors had 5% to 6% of their naive CD4 clonotypes in common. Generally, naive subsets (rather than memory subsets) showed larger estimated richness.

With regard to this clone: No antigen is known for it.

The run depth of the assay was deep. Assay used: immunoSEQ multiplex PCR; TCRdb lists only in-frame clones, some missing. The sample yields more than 1.2 million clones, roughly 98.5% seen once. The trim removed 3 bases at V and 2 bases at J, leaving 8 bases unmatched. The CDR3 totals 16 residues. CDR1 and CDR2 (germline): WNHNN, SYGVQD (reference sequence). The rearrangement joins TRBV10-1 to TRBJ2-5, with TRBD2 matching over 8 bases. The clonotype originates from a young man in good health. The sequenced sample consisted of naive CD4+ T cells sorted from blood. The subset is: CD45RA+ positively selected. The CDR3, as DNA: TGCGCCAGCAGTGATCTAGGCCGGGGGGGTCAAGAGACCCAGTACTTC. Encoded protein: CASSDLGRGGQETQYF.